These 27 T cell receptor beta chains share one sample of origin, sequenced in a study of vaccination effects on CD4 cells after COVID-19. ViraFEST used viral peptide pools to expand antigen-specific CD4+ T cells before sequencing. Following culture for around 10 days, CD4+ T cells were isolated. Two-dose vaccination with either BNT162b2 or mRNA-1273 was given to the participants. Their recognized antigens are unknown. Assay used: immunoSEQ multiplex PCR; TCRdb lists only in-frame clones, some missing. The profile shows about 72,000 clones, around 80% of them singletons. The sequenced sample was CD4+ T cells from PBMCs cultured with HCoV-229E spike peptides, obtained after COVID-19 vaccination. Every receptor here comes from a human donor who received a COVID-19 vaccine.

The J gene is TRBJ1-2, the V gene TRBV3-1 (or the pseudogene TRBV3-2); D remains ambiguous. This CDR3 spans 15 amino acids. CDR1 and CDR2 from the germline V gene are LGHDT and YNNKEL (reference sequence). Trimming shortened V by 0 bases and J by 3 bases, and 11 bases separated the two germline ends. The CDR3 region has the DNA TGTGCCAGCAGCCAAGACGGCGGGTCGTACTATGGCTACACCTTC. Translated, it gives CASSQDGGSYYGYTF.

The chain links TRBV3-1 (or the pseudogene TRBV3-2) to TRBJ2-5; tentatively, D is TRBD1 (5 bases). V was cut by 5 bases and J by 2 bases, with 15 bases left in between. Looked up from germline, CDR1 is LGHDT and CDR2 is YNNKEL (reference sequence). CDR3 length equals 15 residues. The CDR3 sequence is CASSSGGARQETQYF. The CDR3 DNA follows: TGTGCCAGCAGCTCCGGTGGGGCGAGACAAGAGACCCAGTACTTC.

V is TRBV6-6 and J is TRBJ2-5, with 11 bases lining up with TRBD2. The CDR3 has 14 amino acids. The germline CDR1 and CDR2 sequences are MNHNY and SVGAGI (reference sequence). Unmatched junction bases numbered 5, after V lost 6 bases and J lost 5 bases. CDR3 nucleotide sequence: TGTGCCAGCAGGTCTAGCGGGGGGAGGGAGACCCAGTACTTC. Translated, it gives CASRSSGGRETQYF.

This chain links TRBV29-1 with TRBJ2-1, with D perhaps given as TRBD1 or TRBD2 (5 bases each). The V gene's germline CDR1 is SQVTM and CDR2 ANQGSEA. Trimming took off 3 bases at V and 5 bases at J, with 11 bases between the two ends. The length of the CDR3 is 13 residues. In nucleotides, the CDR3 is TGCAGCGTTGAGGGGCAGGGAGACAATGAGCAGTTCTTC. It translates to CSVEGQGDNEQFF.

This clone appeared a few times. The J gene is TRBJ2-2, the V gene TRBV5-1; D gene uncertain. V was pared by 0 bases and J by 4 bases, with 7 bases between. The CDR3 is 14 amino acids. Germline V gene lookup returns CDR1 SGHRS and CDR2 YFSETQ. The CDR3 loop is CASSLVVPTGELFF. The CDR3 DNA reads as TGCGCCAGCAGCTTGGTGGTACCCACCGGGGAGCTGTTTTTT.

The chain couples TRBV6-5 to TRBJ1-6, with D possibly being TRBD1 (5 bases). Trimming shortened V by 6 bases and J by 6 bases, and 9 bases separated the two germline ends. The V gene's germline CDR1 is MNHEY and CDR2 SVGAGI. This CDR3 region has 13 residues. This chain's CDR3 is CASRRDPNSPLHF. The CDR3 DNA is TGTGCCAGCAGACGGGACCCTAATTCACCCCTCCACTTT.

This chain connects TRBV7-2 to TRBJ2-2; D might be TRBD1 (5 bases). V lost 2 bases, J lost 0 bases, and 16 bases lay in between. CDR3 size: 18 residues. Germline-derived CDR1 and CDR2 are SGHTA and FQGNSA. The CDR3 protein is CASSLFATAYPNTGELFF. The CDR3 DNA follows: TGTGCCAGCAGCTTATTTGCGACAGCATACCCGAACACCGGGGAGCTGTTTTTT.

The V and J genes are TRBV7-9 and TRBJ1-2; no clear D gene. Looked up from germline, CDR1 is SEHNR and CDR2 is FQNEAQ (reference sequence). The V gene lost 5 bases and the J gene lost 4 bases, with 11 bases spanning the gap. The CDR3 has 13 amino acids. CDR3 nucleotides: TGTGCCAGCAGCGCAAGGGAGGGCTATGGCTACACCTTC. Translation: CASSAREGYGYTF.

The chain is built from TRBV28 and TRBJ1-2, with 7 positions matching TRBD1. The V gene end was trimmed by 10 bases and the J gene end by 5 bases; junction bases not matched to a gene: 7. The CDR3 is made up of 12 amino acids. Germline V lookup: CDR1 MDHEN, CDR2 SYDVKM. The CDR3 region is CATGDRAYGYTF. The CDR3 nucleotides read TGTGCCACCGGAGACAGGGCGTATGGCTACACCTTC.

The rearrangement uses TRBV21-1 and TRBJ1-2. TRBV21-1 is a pseudogene segment. The CDR3 is 14 amino acids. The CDR3 loop reads CASSIFRGNYGYTF. The CDR3 nucleotides read TGTGCCAGCAGCATTTTTCGGGGTAACTATGGCTACACCTTC.

In this sample, this clone turned up once. J is TRBJ2-7 and V is TRBV18; the D gene is possibly TRBD2 (7 bases). Germline V gene sequence: CDR1 KGHSH, CDR2 LQKENI. V was cut by 2 bases and J by 1 base, with 12 bases left in between. This CDR3 is 15 amino acids long. CDR3: CASSPGGARSYEQYV. CDR3 nucleotides: TGTGCCAGCTCACCAGGGGGGGCGCGGTCCTACGAGCAGTACGTC.

This chain joins TRBV30 and TRBJ2-4; D possibly corresponds to TRBD1 (5 bases). The CDR3 totals 16 residues. With 1 base removed from V and 6 bases from J, the gap between germline ends came to 19 bases. In germline, CDR1 is GTSNPN, CDR2 SVGIG (reference sequence). The CDR3 region is CAWSDPTLGVRNIQYF. The CDR3 DNA reads as TGTGCCTGGAGTGACCCAACTTTAGGGGTCCGAAACATTCAGTACTTC.

This chain joins TRBV13 and TRBJ1-1; maybe TRBD1 (5 bases). V lost 7 bases and J lost 0, with 15 bases in between. This CDR3 is 15 amino acids long. Germline CDR1 PRHDT, CDR2 FYEKMQ (reference sequence). The CDR3 DNA sequence: TGTGCCAGCAAACCCGGGGCCTACATGAACACTGAAGCTTTCTTT. Translated, it gives CASKPGAYMNTEAFF.

V and J are TRBV5-8 and TRBJ2-1, with D perhaps TRBD2 (7 bases). The CDR3 spans 17 residues. The germline gives CDR1 SGHTS, CDR2 YDEGEE. Trimming removed 7 bases at V and 7 bases at J, with 27 bases between. For the CDR3, the DNA is TGTGCCAGCCCAAACGGGGCGGGGGCGGAGTTTAATAATGAGCAGTTCTTC. Protein: CASPNGAGAEFNNEQFF.

This rearrangement joins TRBV19 to TRBJ1-4; D ambiguous. Trimming removed 5 bases from V and 0 bases from J, with 10 bases in between. This CDR3 spans 15 amino acids. The germline gives CDR1 LNHDA, CDR2 SQIVND (reference sequence). The DNA for the CDR3 is TGTGCCAGTAGTGTCGACTGGGCAACTAATGAAAAACTGTTTTTT. Protein: CASSVDWATNEKLFF.

This chain connects TRBV5-6 to TRBJ1-4; tentative D call: TRBD1 (6 bases). Germline CDR1 and CDR2: SGHDT and YYEEEE. Trimming shortened V by 0 bases and J by 7 bases, and 13 bases separated the two germline ends. The CDR3 totals 15 residues. The CDR3 DNA reads as TGTGCCAGCAGCTTGGTAAAACAGGGCGGTGAAAAACTGTTTTTT. Residues: CASSLVKQGGEKLFF.

This chain connects TRBV3-1 (or the pseudogene TRBV3-2) to TRBJ2-5; the match to TRBD2 covers 7 bases. CDR3 length: 16 residues. J gave up 6 bases and V 1 base, and 11 bases lay outside the gene matches. CDR1 LGHDT and CDR2 YNNKEL come from the germline V gene (reference sequence). Here the CDR3 DNA reads TGTGCCAGCAGCCAAGCGGGTGGGGGGGTTCATCAGACCCAGTACTTC. Protein sequence: CASSQAGGGVHQTQYF.

The CDR3 loop is CASRFVGQGAGREKLFF. The CDR3 nucleotides read TGTGCCAGCAGATTTGTAGGACAGGGGGCCGGAAGAGAAAAACTGTTTTTT. The genes are TRBV27 and TRBJ1-4; TRBD1 matches at 11 bases. The V gene's germline CDR1 is MNHEY and CDR2 SMNVEV (reference sequence). The V segment lost 6 bases and the J segment 8 bases; nucleotides outside the gene matches: 14. This CDR3 is built from 17 residues.

This rearrangement joins TRBV4-1 to TRBJ1-4, with D tentatively TRBD1 (6 bases). The V end was cut by 1 base, the J end by 2 bases, with 11 bases between. Germline V gives CDR1 MGHRA, CDR2 YSYEKL. This CDR3 has 16 amino acids. The CDR3 protein is CASSQVSGGTNEKLFF. In DNA form, the CDR3 reads TGCGCCAGCAGCCAAGTTTCTGGGGGCACTAATGAAAAACTGTTTTTT.

The chain links TRBV3-1 (or the pseudogene TRBV3-2) to TRBJ1-2; D might be TRBD1 (5 bases). V dropped 5 bases and J dropped 0 bases, with 13 bases sitting between them. The CDR3 has 15 residues. Germline V gene sequence: CDR1 LGHDT, CDR2 YNNKEL (reference sequence). The chain's CDR3 is CASSAQGVANYGYTF. CDR3 DNA sequence: TGTGCCAGCAGCGCTCAGGGAGTAGCTAACTATGGCTACACCTTC.

The chain joins TRBV12-3 or TRBV12-4 to TRBJ2-1; the D is unclear. This CDR3 comprises 13 residues. Deletions cut 4 bases from V and 10 bases from J, with 14 bases between. For the CDR3, the DNA is TGTGCCAGCAGTTCCGAACTATATGTGGAGCAGTTCTTC. It encodes CASSSELYVEQFF.

V usage is TRBV7-6 and J usage is TRBJ1-5; D might be TRBD1 (6 bases). Germline lookup yields CDR1 SGHVS and CDR2 FNYEAQ. The CDR3 contains 16 residues. V lost 5 bases to trimming and J lost 2 bases, with 16 bases between them. CDR3 amino acids: CASSAETGLGNQPQHF. In DNA form, the CDR3 reads TGTGCCAGCAGCGCGGAGACAGGTCTCGGCAATCAGCCCCAGCATTTT.

V is TRBV20-1 and J is TRBJ2-5; possible D gene TRBD1, 6 bases. Looked up from germline, CDR1 is DFQATT and CDR2 is SNEGSKA (reference sequence). The CDR3 runs 11 residues. Trimming took 6 bases from V and 10 from J, leaving 15 bases between them. CDR3 nucleotide sequence: TGCAGTGCCCCAGTCAGGGGCGTCCAGTACTTC. Amino acids: CSAPVRGVQYF.

This clone turned up a few times. The genes are TRBV5-4 and TRBJ1-2; D might be TRBD1 (6 bases). CDR1 and CDR2 from the germline V gene are SGHNT and YYREEE (reference sequence). The CDR3 sequence is 16 residues long. V shed 4 bases and J shed 10 bases, with 26 bases lying between them. The CDR3 nucleotides read TGTGCCAGCAGCCGCTATCTGGGGGCGGGGGAGGCTGTCTACACCTTC. It encodes CASSRYLGAGEAVYTF. Variable domain in full (rest from reference TRBV5-4 and TRBJ1-2): ETGVTQSPTHLIKTRGQQVTLRCSSQSGHNTVSWYQQALGQGPQFIFQYYREEENGRGNFPPRFSGLQFPNYSSELNVNALELDDSALYLCASSRYLGAGEAVYTFGSGTRLTVV.

The J gene is TRBJ2-4, the V gene TRBV28; no reliable D call. Germline V gene sequence: CDR1 MDHEN, CDR2 SYDVKM. V lost 6 bases, J lost 10 bases, and 19 bases lay in between. The CDR3 consists of 14 residues. The CDR3 DNA is TGTGCCAGCAGACCCTCCCGGAATCACGAGATTCAGTACTTC. Amino acid sequence: CASRPSRNHEIQYF.

The chain is built from TRBV6-4 and TRBJ2-5; 8 bases are a match to TRBD2. Germline V CDR1 and CDR2: MRHNA, SNTAGT. The CDR3 has 14 amino acids. Trimming removed 8 bases from V and 7 bases from J; junction bases left unmatched: 12. CDR3: CASDSGVPGGTQYF. The CDR3 DNA reads TGTGCCAGCGATAGCGGGGTCCCCGGGGGGACCCAGTACTTC.

This chain links TRBV4-2 with TRBJ1-4; D not certain. This CDR3 spans 16 amino acids. Trimming removed 0 bases from V and 3 bases from J, with 11 bases in between. Germline CDR1 reads LGHNA; CDR2 reads YNFKEQ. The CDR3 protein is CASSQEWTAANEKLFF. DNA for the CDR3: TGTGCCAGCAGCCAAGAGTGGACCGCCGCTAATGAAAAACTGTTTTTT.